Listed below are T cell receptor beta chains from one sample, sequenced in a study of cytomegalovirus exposure and HLA in healthy donors. The method was immunoSEQ multiplex PCR; TCRdb's version includes in-frame clones alone and lacks a portion of them. The sample includes 80,000 to 100,000 clones, about four fifths seen only once; the top ten take about 7.9%. Material for sequencing was PBMCs. The receptors were sampled from a man aged 25 to 40 in good health and CMV-seronegative. CDR3s include the opening cysteine and the closing phenylalanine or tryptophan. Each record gives: V gene, D gene, clone size, J gene, CDR3 DNA, CDR3 protein. D genes are given only for firm matches. The size of a clone is reported for some rows only, either as once, few or many, or as a class for expanded clones.

V: TRBV4-1
D: NA
size: NA
J: TRBJ1-1
DNA: TGCGCCAGCAGCCAAGGGGGAGGGGTGATTCGGAACACTGAAGCTTTCTTT
CDR3: CASSQGGGVIRNTEAFF

V: TRBV5-4
D: NA
size: few
J: TRBJ1-1
DNA: TGTGCCAGCAGCCCACCCAGGGGATCGGCCACTGAAGCTTTCTTT
CDR3: CASSPPRGSATEAFF

V: TRBV7-8
D: TRBD1
size: NA
J: TRBJ2-5
DNA: TGTGCCAGCAGCCCATTGACAGGGCTCGAGACCCAGTACTTC
CDR3: CASSPLTGLETQYF

V: TRBV4-1
D: TRBD2
size: NA
J: TRBJ2-3
DNA: TGCGCCAGCAGCCGAGACGGACTAGCGGGAGCTATTGGGTCTGCGTATTTT
CDR3: CASSRDGLAGAIGSAYF

V: TRBV7-9
D: TRBD2
size: NA
J: TRBJ2-3
DNA: TGTGCCAGCAGCTCCGGGACTAGCGGAGATACGCAGTATTTT
CDR3: CASSSGTSGDTQYF

V: TRBV4-3
D: NA
size: NA
J: TRBJ2-3
DNA: TGCGCCAGCAGCCAAGATGCGAACACAGATACGCAGTATTTT
CDR3: CASSQDANTDTQYF

V: TRBV28
D: NA
size: NA
J: TRBJ2-7
DNA: TGTGCCAGCAGTTTATTGGGGGCCTCCTACGAGCAGTACTTC
CDR3: CASSLLGASYEQYF

V: TRBV7-4
D: TRBD2
size: few
J: TRBJ2-1
DNA: TGTGCCAGCAGCTTATCAGGGCCCAGGGGACTAGCGGTATACAATGAGCAGTTCTTC
CDR3: CASSLSGPRGLAVYNEQFF

V: TRBV19
D: NA
size: NA
J: TRBJ1-2
DNA: TGTGCCAGTAGTATGTCGACAGGTACTGGCGGCTACACCTTC
CDR3: CASSMSTGTGGYTF

V: TRBV2
D: TRBD1
size: NA
J: TRBJ1-1
DNA: TGTGCCAGCAGTGAAGCGATCAGGGGGACTGAAGCTTTCTTT
CDR3: CASSEAIRGTEAFF

V: TRBV6-1
D: NA
size: NA
J: TRBJ1-6
DNA: TGTGCCAGCAGTGTGGGGGCCCTACTCCTTTCACCCCTCCACTTT
CDR3: CASSVGALLLSPLHF

V: TRBV19
D: NA
size: NA
J: TRBJ1-2
DNA: TGTGCCAGTAGTTTGAGCGGGCAGGGCCTTAACTATGGCTACACCTTC
CDR3: CASSLSGQGLNYGYTF

V: TRBV5-1
D: NA
size: NA
J: TRBJ1-3
DNA: TGCGCCAGCAGCTTGGATTGGCCGAACTCTGGAAACACCATATATTTT
CDR3: CASSLDWPNSGNTIYF

V: TRBV30
D: NA
size: NA
J: TRBJ1-4
DNA: TGTGCCTGGAGTTGGAGGAATGGTGTAAGGGCTAATGAAAAACTGTTTTTT
CDR3: CAWSWRNGVRANEKLFF

V: TRBV27
D: TRBD2
size: NA
J: TRBJ2-1
DNA: TGTGCCAGCAGCCGCCTTTTAGCGGGACGATCCTACAATGAGCAGTTCTTC
CDR3: CASSRLLAGRSYNEQFF

V: TRBV19
D: NA
size: NA
J: TRBJ1-2
DNA: TGTGCCAGTAGTAGCGGGGACGCCTTAAACTATGGCTACACCTTC
CDR3: CASSSGDALNYGYTF

V: TRBV6-6
D: NA
size: once
J: TRBJ2-7
DNA: TGTGCCAGCAGTTACTCTGGCGGTTCCTACGAGCAGTACTTC
CDR3: CASSYSGGSYEQYF

V: TRBV6-5
D: NA
size: NA
J: TRBJ1-3
DNA: TGTGCCAGCAGTCTCTTAGTTTCCTCAGGAAACACCATATATTTT
CDR3: CASSLLVSSGNTIYF

V: TRBV9
D: TRBD1
size: few
J: TRBJ2-5
DNA: TGTGCCAGCAGCGTAGTAGGGACAGGGTTTGGAGAGACCCAGTACTTC
CDR3: CASSVVGTGFGETQYF

V: TRBV28
D: NA
size: NA
J: TRBJ1-4
DNA: TGTGCCAGCAGTTTAATGCGGGGAAGTGAAAAACTGTTTTTT
CDR3: CASSLMRGSEKLFF

V: TRBV6-6
D: NA
size: NA
J: TRBJ1-5
DNA: TGTGCCAGCAGTTACAGGGAGGGCAATCAGCCCCAGCATTTT
CDR3: CASSYREGNQPQHF

V: TRBV28
D: TRBD1
size: NA
J: TRBJ1-1
DNA: TGTGCCAGCAGGACAGGGTTCTCTGAAGCTTTCTTT
CDR3: CASRTGFSEAFF

V: TRBV2
D: NA
size: once
J: TRBJ2-4
DNA: TGTGCCAGCAGGAGACAGAGGGAGGACATTCAGTACTTC
CDR3: CASRRQREDIQYF

V: TRBV10-2
D: TRBD2
size: few
J: TRBJ2-3
DNA: TGCGCCAGCGGGACTAGCGAGACCCGCACAGATACGCAGTATTTT
CDR3: CASGTSETRTDTQYF

V: TRBV5-8
D: TRBD1
size: few
J: TRBJ1-2
DNA: TGTGCCGGAACATCACGTCGGACAGGGGTCTATGGCTACACCTTC
CDR3: CAGTSRRTGVYGYTF

V: TRBV18
D: TRBD1
size: NA
J: TRBJ1-1
DNA: TGTGCCAGCTCACTAGCCGGGACAGGGGGGACTGAAGCTTTCTTT
CDR3: CASSLAGTGGTEAFF

V: TRBV12-5
D: NA
size: NA
J: TRBJ2-6
DNA: TGTGCTAGTGGTTTGGTACTGGTTGCTGGGGCCAACGTCCTGACTTTC
CDR3: CASGLVLVAGANVLTF

V: TRBV2
D: NA
size: NA
J: TRBJ1-5
DNA: TGTGCCAGCAGTGAACGGGGGTCGGGCAATCAGCCCCAGCATTTT
CDR3: CASSERGSGNQPQHF

V: TRBV11-3
D: NA
size: NA
J: TRBJ1-1
DNA: TGTGCCAGCAGCACCAGATGGAACACTGAAGCTTTCTTT
CDR3: CASSTRWNTEAFF

V: TRBV5-4
D: TRBD2
size: NA
J: TRBJ2-3
DNA: TGTGCCAGCAGCTCCCGGGGGGGCGAGGTCACAGATACGCAGTATTTT
CDR3: CASSSRGGEVTDTQYF

V: TRBV19
D: TRBD2
size: once
J: TRBJ2-4
DNA: TGTGCCAGTAGACTAGCGGGGGCCAACATTCAGTACTTC
CDR3: CASRLAGANIQYF

V: TRBV5-6
D: NA
size: NA
J: TRBJ1-2
DNA: TGTGCCAGCAGCGTCCCCGGAGGTTCTAACTATGGCTACACCTTC
CDR3: CASSVPGGSNYGYTF

V: TRBV4-3
D: TRBD1
size: many
J: TRBJ1-1
DNA: TGCGCCAGCAGCCAAGATAGAGGACAGGGGACCACTGAAGCTTTCTTT
CDR3: CASSQDRGQGTTEAFF

V: TRBV27
D: NA
size: NA
J: TRBJ2-7
DNA: TGTGCCAGCAGTTTAAGGCCCAGTGGAGCCGAGCAGTACTTC
CDR3: CASSLRPSGAEQYF

V: TRBV27
D: TRBD1
size: NA
J: TRBJ2-2
DNA: TGTGCCAGCAGTTTCAGACAGGGGAACACCGGGGAGCTGTTTTTT
CDR3: CASSFRQGNTGELFF

V: TRBV19
D: NA
size: NA
J: TRBJ2-2
DNA: TGTGCCAGTAGTATAGATCGGTCCGGGGAGCTGTTTTTT
CDR3: CASSIDRSGELFF

V: TRBV2
D: NA
size: NA
J: TRBJ2-1
DNA: TGTGCCAGCAGTAAGGAGGGCCGGGTTGAGCAGTTCTTC
CDR3: CASSKEGRVEQFF

V: TRBV10-1
D: TRBD1
size: NA
J: TRBJ1-2
DNA: TGCGCCAGCAGTGAGTCGAGGACAGGGACCGGCACCTTC
CDR3: CASSESRTGTGTF

V: TRBV19
D: NA
size: NA
J: TRBJ1-5
DNA: TGTGCCAGTAGTCTTCGGACAGCTAGCAATCAGCCCCAGCATTTT
CDR3: CASSLRTASNQPQHF

V: TRBV28
D: TRBD1
size: few
J: TRBJ2-2
DNA: TGTGCCAGCAGTGCCGGGACAGGGGCCACCGGGGAGCTGTTTTTT
CDR3: CASSAGTGATGELFF

V: TRBV5-4
D: NA
size: NA
J: TRBJ2-7
DNA: TGTGCCAGCAGCTTGGGCGGGCTTGGGGTCTACGAGCAGTACTTC
CDR3: CASSLGGLGVYEQYF

V: TRBV29-1
D: NA
size: few
J: TRBJ2-3
DNA: TGCAGCGTTGATACATGGGGGGTATCCGCAGATACGCAGTATTTT
CDR3: CSVDTWGVSADTQYF

V: TRBV4-1
D: TRBD1
size: few
J: TRBJ1-4
DNA: TGCGCCAGCAGCCCGCCGACAGGGGGAAATGAAAAACTGTTTTTT
CDR3: CASSPPTGGNEKLFF

V: TRBV18
D: TRBD1
size: NA
J: TRBJ1-2
DNA: TGTGCCAGCTCACCCTCCATGCCCGGGACAGGGTTTGGCTACACCTTC
CDR3: CASSPSMPGTGFGYTF

V: TRBV5-1
D: TRBD2
size: NA
J: TRBJ2-3
DNA: TGCGCCAGCAGCTTGGCCGGGACTAGCGGGACTAGCACAGATACGCAGTATTTT
CDR3: CASSLAGTSGTSTDTQYF

V: TRBV19
D: NA
size: NA
J: TRBJ2-7
DNA: TGTGCCAGTAGTACCGGGACAAACTCCTACGAGCAGTACTTC
CDR3: CASSTGTNSYEQYF

V: TRBV7-2
D: TRBD2
size: NA
J: TRBJ2-3
DNA: TGTGCCAGCAGCCCGGGGGTTCTAGCGGGGGTATGGGTGTATTTT
CDR3: CASSPGVLAGVWVYF

V: TRBV6-5
D: NA
size: once
J: TRBJ1-3
DNA: TGTGCCAGCAGTTACCGTGGACTCTACTCTGGAAACACCATATATTTT
CDR3: CASSYRGLYSGNTIYF

V: TRBV4-1
D: NA
size: few
J: TRBJ1-4
DNA: TGCGCCAGCAGCCAAGGACAGGTGAATGAAAAACTGTTTTTT
CDR3: CASSQGQVNEKLFF

V: TRBV25-1
D: TRBD1
size: NA
J: TRBJ2-2
DNA: TGTGCCAGCAGGGGGGACAGGGCGGCCGGGGAGCTGTTTTTT
CDR3: CASRGDRAAGELFF

V: TRBV6-6
D: NA
size: NA
J: TRBJ2-2
DNA: TGTGCCAGCAGTTTGACAGGTCAACTATTAACCGGGGAGCTGTTTTTT
CDR3: CASSLTGQLLTGELFF

V: TRBV30
D: TRBD2
size: NA
J: TRBJ2-7
DNA: TGTGCCTGGAGTGTAGGACGGGGGGGGGCGTACGAGCAGTACTTC
CDR3: CAWSVGRGGAYEQYF

V: TRBV30
D: NA
size: NA
J: TRBJ2-2
DNA: TGTGCCTGGAGTGTAATCGACAGCACCGGGGAGCTGTTTTTT
CDR3: CAWSVIDSTGELFF

V: TRBV9
D: TRBD2
size: few
J: TRBJ2-1
DNA: TGTGCCAGCAGTGGGCTAGCGGGGGCCCACTCCTACAATGAGCAGTTCTTC
CDR3: CASSGLAGAHSYNEQFF

V: TRBV4-1
D: NA
size: NA
J: TRBJ2-7
DNA: TGCGCCAGCAGCCAAGCGCCCCGGGACACCTACGAGCAGTACTTC
CDR3: CASSQAPRDTYEQYF